This T cell receptor beta chain was profiled in a study of low-dose radiotherapy and immunotherapy resistance in tumors. Overall study: The fractionation for Cohort 1 was 0.5 Gy per fraction every 2 weeks, totaling 6.5 Gy. On an every-two-weeks schedule, patients received intravenous nivolumab 240 mg, along with ipilimumab 1 mg/kg every six weeks. On cycle 1 day 1, patients started four cycles of oral aspirin 300 mg daily.

Many counts were recorded for this clonotype. TRAV and TRBV primers primed cDNA for both TCRalpha and TCRbeta. The authors ran 15 to 20 PCR cycles to amplify TCRs with a constant-region primer and V-primer adapter. Each CDR3 protein gets one entry after TCRdb re-called the reads with MiXCR. The data hold 95,000 to 100,000 distinct CDR3 sequences, with less than 25% observed a single time. Time point noted: after trial treatment. This sample's treatment: LDRT plus nivolumab, ipilimumab, low-dose cyclophosphamide and aspirin (RACIN trial). The CDR3 runs 13 residues. V was cut by 4 bases and J by 7 bases, with 11 bases left in between. Per germline, CDR1 SGHVS and CDR2 FNYEAQ.

The source is a male donor with prostate cancer. The chain joins TRBV7-6 to TRBJ2-1; a weak D match, TRBD1 (5 bases). The sample in question was PBMCs, obtained after low-dose radiotherapy plus immunotherapy. The CDR3 protein is CASSWGHGNEQFF. The CDR3 DNA reads as TGTGCCAGCAGCTGGGGCCATGGGAATGAGCAGTTCTTC.